The 8 T cell receptor beta chains in this list originate from one sample, sequenced in a study of blood T cell repertoires in COVID-19. Only in-frame clones appear in the TCRdb table, and some are missing; sequencing was by immunoSEQ multiplex PCR. Here the sample spans fewer than 300,000 clones, around 82% being singletons. Material for sequencing was peripheral blood. The receptors stem from a person aged 70 to 80 with COVID-19, enrolled during active disease.

This clone appeared a few times. This rearrangement joins TRBV10-3 to TRBJ1-5; weak D call: TRBD1 (5 bases). Germline CDR1 and CDR2: ENHRY and SYGVKD. V was trimmed by 11 bases and J by 0 bases, leaving 14 bases between them. The CDR3 runs to 14 residues. CDR3 amino acids: CAATGSYSNQPQHF. CDR3 DNA: TGTGCCGCCACAGGATCTTATAGCAATCAGCCCCAGCATTTT.

The rearrangement links TRBV6-1 to TRBJ2-7; the match to TRBD1 covers 7 bases. CDR1 is MNHNS and CDR2 is SASEGT in the germline V gene. The CDR3 contains 16 residues. V shed 2 bases and J 1 base; nucleotides not matched to a gene: 8. Written as DNA, the CDR3 is TGTGCCAGCAGTGAATCCAGGACAGGATTGTCCTACGAGCAGTACTTC. Its protein product is CASSESRTGLSYEQYF.

The V gene is TRBV6-5, the J gene TRBJ2-5; the D gene is possibly TRBD1 (5 bases). Germline values: CDR1 MNHEY, CDR2 SVGAGI. This CDR3 spans 14 amino acids. V shed 8 bases and J shed 5 bases, with 18 bases lying between them. Here the CDR3 reads CASSPSRQGETQYF. The CDR3 nucleotides are TGTGCCAGCTCCCCCTCCCGGCAGGGTGAGACCCAGTACTTC.

This chain joins TRBV29-1 and TRBJ1-1; D possibly corresponds to TRBD1 (6 bases). CDR3 size: 17 residues. Trimming removed 5 bases at V and 5 bases at J, with 27 bases between. CDR1 and CDR2 from the germline V gene are SQVTM and ANQGSEA. The CDR3 DNA reads TGCAGCGTTCGGTCCCTTGGCGGGGGCGTTGAGGGGACTGAAGCTTTCTTT. It codes for CSVRSLGGGVEGTEAFF.

The chain recombines TRBV9 with TRBJ2-7, with 9 bases fitting TRBD1. Per the germline V gene, CDR1 is SGDLS and CDR2 is YYNGEE. The trim removed 4 bases at V and 3 bases at J, leaving 5 bases unmatched. This CDR3 spans 14 amino acids. The CDR3, as DNA: TGTGCCAGCAGCCTGGGACAGGGAGGCTACGAGCAGTACTTC. Protein sequence: CASSLGQGGYEQYF.

The rearrangement links TRBV7-9 to TRBJ1-2; maybe TRBD1 (5 bases). CDR1 and CDR2 (germline): SEHNR, FQNEAQ (reference sequence). V dropped 0 bases and J dropped 5 bases, with 13 bases sitting between them. This CDR3 region has 15 residues. Here the CDR3 reads CASSLAGGRIYGYTF. Written as DNA, the CDR3 is TGTGCCAGCAGCTTAGCGGGGGGACGGATATATGGCTACACCTTC. Drawing the rest from reference TRBV7-9 and TRBJ1-2, the complete variable domain is DTGVSQNPRHKITKRGQNVTFRCDPISEHNRLYWYRQTLGQGPEFLTYFQNEAQLEKSRLLSDRFSAERPKGSFSTLEIQRTEQGDSAMYLCASSLAGGRIYGYTFGSGTRLTVV.

The V call is TRBV7-8, the J call TRBJ1-2, with D tentatively TRBD1 (6 bases). Germline V gene lookup returns CDR1 SGHVS and CDR2 FQNEAQ. This CDR3 region has 12 residues. Deletions cut 5 bases from V and 5 bases from J, with 9 bases between. The CDR3 reads CASSPQGYGYTF. The CDR3 bases are TGTGCCAGCAGCCCCCAGGGGTATGGCTACACCTTC.

The CDR3 protein is CASSWAPSGQPQHF. CDR3 DNA sequence: TGTGCCAGCAGTTGGGCCCCGTCCGGTCAGCCCCAGCATTTT. J is TRBJ1-5 and V is TRBV7-2; no firm D call. The ends were cut back, 6 bases at V and 6 bases at J, with 15 bases in the middle. Germline V gene sequence: CDR1 SGHTA, CDR2 FQGNSA. There are 14 residues in the CDR3.